The 11 T cell receptor beta chains in this list originate from one sample, sequenced in a study of tissue T cells after allogeneic stem cell transplantation. This table comes from immunoSEQ multiplex PCR, and its TCRdb copy is limited to in-frame clones, with some not included. The table includes some 7,600 clones, over 40% detected once. Described time point: mouse harvest day 7 after allogeneic transplant. Each mouse received 10^7 T-cell-depleted marrow cells plus 10^6 splenic CD5+ T cells by tail vein. The specimen was gut tissue. Source of these receptors: a female BALB/c mouse given C57BL/6 T cells with graft-versus-host disease after an allogeneic hematopoietic cell transplant.

In the case of this clone: Mouse names are used for the genes. The read falls 1 residue short of the CDR3 end, and the missing part is taken from the germline J gene. This chain joins TRBV4 and TRBJ2-4; D is uncertain. This CDR3 is built from 11 residues. Trimming removed 5 bases from V and 2 bases from J, with 2 bases in between. In germline, CDR1 is LGHDT, CDR2 YNNKQL (reference sequence). The sequenced CDR3 bases are TGTGCCAGCAGCCCTCAAAACACCTTGTAC. Its translation: CASSPQNTLY. The whole CDR3 region reads CASSPQNTLYF.

To note about this clone: Gene names are mouse gene names. The read is 1 residue too short to cover the CDR3 end, so that end is filled in from the germline J gene. The chain has TRBV26 and TRBJ2-3, with TRBD2 matching 7 bases. Per germline, CDR1 KGHPV and CDR2 FQNQEV (reference sequence). The J segment lost 1 base and the V segment lost 2 bases, leaving 3 bases of the junction unmatched. The CDR3 is 15 residues long. The sequenced CDR3 bases are TGTGCCAGCAGTCTGGGGGGGGGAGGTGCAGAAACGCTGTAT. It is translated as CASSLGGGGAETLY. The full CDR3 sequence reads CASSLGGGGAETLYF.

Points on this clone: The gene names here belong to mouse. The CDR3 is CASSRQGRSDYTF. The CDR3 DNA, read in part, is TGTGCCAGCAGCCGACAGGGCAGGTCCGACTACACC. The V call is TRBV26, the J call TRBJ1-2; 7 nucleotides match TRBD1. Coverage ceases 1 residue before the CDR3 finishes, and the germline J gene fills in the end. Germline V gives CDR1 KGHPV, CDR2 FQNQEV (reference sequence). The CDR3 sequence is 13 residues long. V gave up 6 bases and J gave up 5 bases; unmatched junction bases: 6.

This clone was detected a few times. Each gene name is a mouse one. CDR3 sequence: CASSDDWGGYEQYF. CDR3 DNA, as far as it was read: TGTGCCAGCAGTGATGACTGGGGGGGCTATGAACAGTAC. This chain joins TRBV13-1 and TRBJ2-7, with TRBD2 identical over 10 bases. From the germline J gene comes the end of the CDR3, since the read stops 1 residue before it. Losses at the gene ends were 0 bases for V and 3 bases for J; bases not matched to a gene: 0. This CDR3 region has 14 residues. The germline V gene encodes CDR1 NSHNY and CDR2 SYGAGN.

Concerning this clone: Gene names are the mouse ones. Sequencing ends 1 residue short of the CDR3 end; the germline J gene provides the rest. V gene TRBV4 combines with J gene TRBJ2-1; TRBD2 matches 11 bases. After removal of 8 bases from V and 0 bases from J, the junction contained 3 bases not matched to a gene. The CDR3 consists of 15 residues. CDR1 and CDR2 from the germline V gene are LGHDT and YNNKQL (reference sequence). CDR3 bases read: TGTGCCAGCCGACTGGGGGGGTATAACTATGCTGAGCAGTTC. The encoded protein is CASRLGGYNYAEQF. The complete CDR3 reads CASRLGGYNYAEQFF.

This clone is a singleton in its sample. Germline and genes: mouse. The CDR3 is cut off 1 residue early in the read; its end comes from the germline J gene. This chain connects TRBV19 to TRBJ1-1; TRBD1 is a possible D gene (6 bases). V lost 0 bases and J lost 0, with 6 bases in between. Germline lookup yields CDR1 FNHDT and CDR2 SITEND (reference sequence). This CDR3 contains 14 residues. CDR3 protein: CASSIGTANTEVFF. Partial CDR3 DNA: TGTGCCAGCAGTATAGGGACAGCAAACACAGAAGTCTTC.

Details on this clone: Gene names refer to mouse genes. Read coverage stops 1 residue before the CDR3 terminus; the germline J gene supplies the remainder. The rearrangement joins TRBV13-1 to TRBJ2-5; perhaps TRBD1 as D (6 bases). Germline lookup yields CDR1 NSHNY and CDR2 SYGAGN. Deletions cut 3 bases from V and 5 bases from J, with 7 bases between. The CDR3 totals 12 residues. CDR3 loop: CASSADRDTQYF. Incomplete CDR3 DNA: TGTGCCAGCAGTGCGGACAGAGACACCCAGTAC.

Comment on this clone: Genes and germline come from the mouse. Incomplete CDR3 DNA: TGTGCCAGCTCTCTCGATTCAGGGGAGAACACCTTGTAC. Amino acids: CASSLDSGENTLY. The complete CDR3 reads CASSLDSGENTLYF. The rearrangement joins TRBV12-2 to TRBJ2-4; D is perhaps TRBD1 (6 bases). The read finishes 1 residue shy of the CDR3 end, and the germline J gene is used to complete it. The germline V gene encodes CDR1 SGHLS and CDR2 HYDKME. Trimming took 0 bases from V and 6 from J, leaving 12 bases between them. This CDR3 contains 14 residues.

This clone occurred a few times. Gene names follow the mouse nomenclature. Read coverage stops 1 residue before the CDR3 terminus; the germline J gene supplies the remainder. The rearrangement links TRBV3 to TRBJ2-7, with 13 bases that match TRBD2. Losses at the gene ends were 5 bases for V and 6 bases for J; bases not matched to a gene: 4. This CDR3 contains 14 residues. In germline, CDR1 is SNHLY, CDR2 FYNGKV (reference sequence). CDR3 region: CASSPGLGGLEQYF. CDR3 DNA, as far as it was read: TGTGCCAGCAGCCCCGGACTGGGGGGGCTTGAACAGTAC.

This clone was observed a handful of times. Gene names are the mouse ones. Read data end 1 residue before the CDR3 end; the end is taken from the germline J gene. The gene calls are TRBV3 and TRBJ2-7, with 9 bases matching TRBD2. This CDR3 region has 13 residues. The germline V gene has CDR1 SNHLY and CDR2 FYNGKV (reference sequence). With V trimmed by 5 bases and J by 4 bases, 3 bases remained unmatched. CDR3 bases read: TGTGCCAGCAGCCGGGACTGGGAATATGAACAGTAC. It is translated as CASSRDWEYEQY. The CDR3 as a whole reads CASSRDWEYEQYF.

With respect to this clone: Mouse germline and gene names are used. The CDR3 goes on 1 residue after the read ends, and that part is filled in from the germline J gene. The chain combines TRBV26 with TRBJ2-2; D is undetermined. Trimming removed 4 bases from V and 2 bases from J, with 8 bases in between. The length of the CDR3 is 14 residues. CDR1 KGHPV and CDR2 FQNQEV come from the germline V gene (reference sequence). The sequenced part of the CDR3 DNA is TGTGCCAGCAGTCCAGAGGGCAACACCGGGCAGCTCTAC. As protein: CASSPEGNTGQLY. The whole CDR3 sequence is CASSPEGNTGQLYF.